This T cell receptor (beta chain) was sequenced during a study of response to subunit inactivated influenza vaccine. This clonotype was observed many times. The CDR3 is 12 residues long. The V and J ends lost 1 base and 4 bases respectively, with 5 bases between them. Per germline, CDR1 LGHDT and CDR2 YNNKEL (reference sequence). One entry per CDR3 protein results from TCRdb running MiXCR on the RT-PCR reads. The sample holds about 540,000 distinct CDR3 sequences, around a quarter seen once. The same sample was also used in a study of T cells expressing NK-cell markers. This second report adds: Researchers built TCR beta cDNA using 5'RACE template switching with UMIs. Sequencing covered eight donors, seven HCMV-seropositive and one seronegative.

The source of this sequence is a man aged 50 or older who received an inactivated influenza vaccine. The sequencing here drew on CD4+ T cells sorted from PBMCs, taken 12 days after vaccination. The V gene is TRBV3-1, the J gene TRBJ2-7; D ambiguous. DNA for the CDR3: TGTGCCAGCAGCCAAGGTCGTTACGAGCAGTACTTC. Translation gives CASSQGRYEQYF.